This T cell receptor beta chain was captured in a study of T cell repertoires in cytomegalovirus infection. Overall study results and limits: The ex vivo response showed dominance by HLA-C-restricted CMV-specific TCR beta clonotypes.

This clonotype was counted a few times. Its cognate antigen is unknown. Germline values: CDR1 SGHVS, CDR2 FNYEAQ. This CDR3 has 15 residues. Trimming stripped 3 bases from V and 2 bases from J, with 12 bases between. TCRdb independently ran MiXCR on the reads; one entry per CDR3 protein. Of roughly 720,000 distinct CDR3 sequences in the sample, 35% were seen once. The chain combines TRBV7-6 with TRBJ2-3; D is ambiguous. This TCR was recovered from a human donor in good health (CMV status not recorded). Some clones in this sample may be carry-over from other donors' samples. Sequences were obtained from PBMCs. CDR3 in amino acids: CASSFGQTPTDTQYF. For the CDR3, the DNA is TGTGCCAGCAGCTTCGGCCAGACCCCCACAGATACGCAGTATTTT.